This T cell receptor (beta chain) was found in a study of blood T cell repertoires in COVID-19. Study-level background: Samples of COVID-19 (acute and convalescent) were obtained from the United States, Italy and Spain. Sample material is recorded as cDNA or gDNA derived from T cells, B-cell-depleted T cells, or PBMCs.

The authors' processing: Quantification of nucleated cells was approximated via reference gene primer amplification. Clones were read by immunoSEQ multiplex PCR, and TCRdb kept only the in-frame ones, dropping some. That table supplies the V and J calls and clone size; D and trimming were determined from the DNA. The sample consists of about 210,000 clones, about 91% of them appearing once. V lost 2 bases and J lost 10, with 17 bases in between. CDR3 length: 14 amino acids. CDR1 and CDR2 from the germline V gene are SNHLY and FYNNEI. This sequence was found in a man younger than 45 with acute or convalescent COVID-19. The sample was peripheral blood. The chain joins TRBV2 to TRBJ1-1; weak D call: TRBD1 (5 bases). CDR3 nucleotides: TGTGCCAGCAGTGAAAGTTGGCGACCCCAGGGAGCTTTCTTT. It specifies CASSESWRPQGAFF.